The clone carrying this T cell receptor beta chain was counted between two and nine times. The antigen remains unidentified. The CDR3 consists of 13 residues. The V gene end was trimmed by 2 bases and the J gene end by 5 bases; junction bases not matched to a gene: 1. CDR1 is MNHEY and CDR2 is SVGEGT in the germline V gene. From the 5' RACE reads, TCRdb called clonotypes with MiXCR, one entry per CDR3 protein. This sample has under 300,000 distinct CDR3 sequences; 8.2% occur once, and the top ten carry around a fifth. This specimen belongs to a study of T-cell memory formation after mild COVID-19. Findings of the study overall: What remained unconfirmed was the SARS-CoV-2 specificity of second-wave clones peaking on day 37. Day 15 to 85 contracting clones showed balanced CD4/CD8; day 15 to 37 expanders favored CD4+. Some SARS-CoV-2-responding clones were already detected in memory before infection. Shrinking CD4+ clones were chiefly CM and EM; CD8+ ones were chiefly EMRA.

Sequencing was performed on PBMCs or a T cell subset sorted from them (not recorded which). This sequence originates from a man aged 18 to 30 who had mild COVID-19 (a few samples of this study predate the infection). Cell type and time point are not known. This chain connects TRBV6-2 or TRBV6-3 to TRBJ1-2; 8 nucleotides line up with TRBD1. CDR3 region: CASSYRQGYGYTF. The CDR3 nucleotides are TGTGCCAGCAGTTACCGACAGGGGTATGGCTACACCTTC.